The 32 T cell receptor beta chains below all came from one sample that was sequenced in a study of early T cells in non-severe SARS-CoV-2 infection (dated by TCRdb to the early 2020s). Libraries were made using 5' RACE. The data were produced on a NextSeq 500. TCRdb took the public reads, trimmed them with fastp at Q25, ran MiXCR for clone calling and kept in-frame beta chains. Rows with a matching CDR3 protein are joined into one entry that keeps the most common DNA and genes. For this sample the table gives roughly 53,000 distinct CDR3 sequences, of which 10% to 15% were detected only once. The top ten clonotypes cover around 2.6% of the sample. The sample here was whole blood, taken at baseline. All receptors come from an adult who was a healthcare worker with PCR-confirmed SARS-CoV-2 infection or an uninfected control (not recorded which).

The table lists this clonotype with a few counts. The CDR3 DNA reads as TGTGCCAGCAACCCGGACAGGCACCTTGGCTACACCTTC. Translated: CASNPDRHLGYTF. The V call is TRBV6-2 or TRBV6-3, the J call TRBJ1-2; 7 bases agree with TRBD1. Germline CDR1 MNHEY, CDR2 SVGEGT. The CDR3 is made up of 13 amino acids. V shed 7 bases and J 7 bases; nucleotides not matched to a gene: 9.

This rearrangement joins TRBV28 to TRBJ1-1, with D possibly TRBD1 on 5 matching bases. The CDR3 contains 14 residues. Trimming stripped 4 bases from V and 1 base from J, with 10 bases between. Germline CDR1 is MDHEN and CDR2 is SYDVKM. CDR3 in DNA: TGTGCCAGCAGTTGGGGACTGGAGAACACTGAAGCTTTCTTT. It codes for CASSWGLENTEAFF.

The chain is built from TRBV20-1 and TRBJ2-7; D is possibly TRBD2 (6 bases). Germline CDR1 reads DFQATT; CDR2 reads SNEGSKA (reference sequence). The CDR3 is 13 amino acids. The germline V and J ends were trimmed by 0 bases and 7 bases, with 13 bases remaining between them. This CDR3 reads CSARDGGKKEQYF. In DNA, the CDR3 is TGCAGTGCTAGAGATGGGGGGAAAAAAGAGCAGTACTTC.

There are a few counts of this clonotype. This chain joins TRBV24-1 and TRBJ1-5; D is unresolved. The ends were cut back, 4 bases at V and 6 bases at J, with 9 bases in the middle. The CDR3 contains 13 residues. The V gene's germline CDR1 is KGHDR and CDR2 SFDVKD. The CDR3: CATSEGFGQPQHF. DNA of the CDR3: TGTGCCACCAGTGAGGGGTTTGGTCAGCCCCAGCATTTT.

This clonotype was recorded at least ten times. V gene TRBV6-2 or TRBV6-3 combines with J gene TRBJ2-7, with D perhaps being TRBD1 or TRBD2 (5 bases each). The ends were cut back, 0 bases at V and 5 bases at J, with 17 bases in the middle. The CDR3 sequence is 16 residues long. The V gene's germline CDR1 is MNHEY and CDR2 SVGEGT. The CDR3 sequence is CASSYSALPRGNEQYF. CDR3 bases: TGTGCCAGCAGTTACTCAGCACTCCCGAGGGGTAACGAGCAGTACTTC.

V and J are TRBV7-6 and TRBJ2-5; the D gene is possibly TRBD1 (6 bases). CDR1 SGHVS and CDR2 FNYEAQ come from the germline V gene. V lost 4 bases, J lost 5 bases, and 17 bases lay in between. This CDR3 has 15 residues. The CDR3 loop is CASSSQHGGRETQYF. CDR3 sequence (DNA): TGTGCCAGCAGCTCCCAACATGGGGGCCGGGAGACCCAGTACTTC.

This clonotype was counted ten times or more. The chain combines TRBV28 with TRBJ2-1; perhaps TRBD1 as D (5 bases). CDR3 size: 15 residues. The germline CDR1 and CDR2 sequences are MDHEN and SYDVKM. Trimming cost V 4 bases and J 4 bases, with 14 bases left between them. The CDR3 sequence is CASSSPQGLYNEQFF. The CDR3 coding sequence is TGTGCCAGCAGTTCCCCCCAGGGCCTTTACAATGAGCAGTTCTTC.

This rearrangement joins TRBV4-3 to TRBJ2-5, with D possibly being TRBD2 (6 bases). The germline gives CDR1 LGHNA, CDR2 YSLEER. V was shortened by 0 bases and J by 2 bases, with 10 bases between the two germline ends. CDR3 size: 15 residues. The CDR3 DNA sequence: TGCGCCAGCAGCCAAGATTGGCGGGGTCAAGAGACCCAGTACTTC. Its protein is CASSQDWRGQETQYF.

This clonotype was seen ten or more times. The chain recombines TRBV7-3 with TRBJ2-1; 11 bases agree with TRBD2. CDR1 and CDR2 (germline): SGHTA, FQGTGA. J was trimmed by 0 bases and V by 5 bases; bases with no gene match: 0. The CDR3 runs 15 residues. CDR3 nucleotide sequence: TGTGCCAGCAGCGGACTAGCGGGCTCCTACAATGAGCAGTTCTTC. This translates into CASSGLAGSYNEQFF.

This clonotype turned up a few times. The chain uses TRBV18 and TRBJ2-3, with TRBD1 identical over 10 bases. The CDR3 consists of 16 residues. Germline V gives CDR1 KGHSH, CDR2 LQKENI. J was trimmed by 1 base and V by 4 bases; bases with no gene match: 5. CDR3 sequence reads: CASSLTGTGGTDTQYF. The CDR3 bases are TGTGCCAGCTCACTTACCGGGACAGGGGGCACAGATACGCAGTATTTT.

This clonotype was detected only a few times. The chain is built from TRBV19 and TRBJ1-4; no clear D. The CDR3 has 17 residues. CDR1 is LNHDA, CDR2 SQIVND, per germline (reference sequence). The germline V and J ends were trimmed by 1 base and 5 bases, with 17 bases remaining between them. CDR3 in amino acids: CASSIAGARRNNEKLFF. The CDR3 nucleotides read TGTGCCAGTAGTATAGCGGGAGCAAGAAGGAACAATGAAAAACTGTTTTTT.

This clonotype was counted only a few times. The chain has TRBV18 and TRBJ2-3; no reliable D call. Deletions cut 1 base from V and 4 bases from J, with 3 bases between. The germline V gene has CDR1 KGHSH and CDR2 LQKENI. The CDR3 has 12 residues. CDR3 bases: TGTGCCAGCTCACCACTAGCAGATACGCAGTATTTT. Residues: CASSPLADTQYF.

This clonotype has only a few counts. This CDR3 reads CASTVPDGTDTQYF. The DNA of the CDR3 is TGTGCCAGCACTGTACCGGATGGCACAGATACGCAGTATTTT. This chain links TRBV6-5 with TRBJ2-3; D gene uncertain. V dropped 7 bases and J dropped 1 base, with 12 bases sitting between them. This CDR3 has 14 amino acids. The germline CDR1 and CDR2 sequences are MNHEY and SVGAGI.

The chain employs TRBV4-1 and TRBJ1-4, with 9 bases matching TRBD1. CDR1 is MGHRA and CDR2 is YSYEKL in the germline V gene. The CDR3 spans 16 residues. The junction had 9 bases not matched to a gene; V was cut back by 4 bases and J by 6 bases. The CDR3 sequence: CASSRGTGSFDEKLFF. The CDR3 region has the DNA TGCGCCAGCAGCCGCGGGACAGGGAGTTTCGATGAAAAACTGTTTTTT.

The chain recombines TRBV5-4 with TRBJ2-5, with 8 bases lining up with TRBD2. Trimming at V came to 4 bases and at J to 1 base, leaving 6 bases not matched to a gene. The germline V gene has CDR1 SGHNT and CDR2 YYREEE (reference sequence). The CDR3 has 15 amino acids. CDR3 coding DNA: TGTGCCAGCAGCCGACTAGCGCAAACCCAAGAGACCCAGTACTTC. Translated, it gives CASSRLAQTQETQYF.

In its sample, this clonotype was seen many times. This chain connects TRBV7-2 to TRBJ2-5; 9 bases agree with TRBD2. Germline V gene data show CDR1 as SGHTA and CDR2 as FQGNSA. V shed 2 bases, J shed 5 bases, and the junction held 3 bases outside the gene matches. The CDR3 is 14 amino acids. In DNA form, the CDR3 reads TGTGCCAGCAGCTTAAGCGGGAGGAGTGAGACCCAGTACTTC. The encoded protein is CASSLSGRSETQYF.

The gene calls are TRBV4-3 and TRBJ1-6, with a possible D match to TRBD1 (5 bases). The V gene's germline CDR1 is LGHNA and CDR2 YSLEER. The length of the CDR3 is 16 residues. V lost 3 bases to trimming and J lost 9 bases, with 18 bases between them. The CDR3 DNA is TGCGCCAGCAGCCAGAATGGCGTCCAGGGTGGTTCACCCCTCCACTTT. This gives the protein CASSQNGVQGGSPLHF.

V usage is TRBV11-2 and J usage is TRBJ1-2; D not resolved. The ends were cut back, 2 bases at V and 7 bases at J, with 5 bases in the middle. CDR1 is SGHAT and CDR2 is FQNNGV in the germline V gene. CDR3 length equals 11 residues. CDR3 bases: TGTGCCAGCAGCTTAAGGGCTGGCTACACCTTC. Its translation: CASSLRAGYTF.

This clonotype was counted only a few times. This sequence joins TRBV11-2 and TRBJ2-1; maybe TRBD1 (5 bases). The CDR3 consists of 12 residues. The V end lost 4 bases, the J end lost 7 bases, and 8 bases lay between the germline ends. The germline CDR1 and CDR2 sequences are SGHAT and FQNNGV. This chain's CDR3 is CASSSKGNEQFF. CDR3 nucleotide sequence: TGTGCCAGCAGCTCAAAGGGGAATGAGCAGTTCTTC.

The gene calls are TRBV10-3 and TRBJ1-1; D is unclear. V was clipped by 3 bases and J by 0 bases, with 2 bases between them. This CDR3 region has 12 residues. Per germline, CDR1 ENHRY and CDR2 SYGVKD. The CDR3 sequence is CAISDVNTEAFF. The CDR3 nucleotides are TGTGCCATCAGTGACGTGAACACTGAAGCTTTCTTT.

There are a few counts of this clonotype. The chain combines TRBV6-2 or TRBV6-3 with TRBJ2-1; D call uncertain. CDR1 is MNHEY and CDR2 is SVGEGT in the germline V gene. V lost 2 bases and J 2 bases, leaving 7 bases between the germline ends. This CDR3 is 14 amino acids long. DNA of the CDR3: TGTGCCAGCAGTTACGCGAAGGCCTACAATGAGCAGTTCTTC. Its translation is CASSYAKAYNEQFF.

This clonotype was detected ten times or more. The chain recombines TRBV3-1 with TRBJ2-7, with 10 bases that match TRBD2. CDR1 is LGHDT and CDR2 is YNNKEL in the germline V gene (reference sequence). J gave up 3 bases and V 5 bases, and 4 bases lay outside the gene matches. The CDR3 totals 14 residues. The DNA for the CDR3 is TGTGCCAGCAGCGAGGGACTAGCGAACTACGAGCAGTACTTC. The encoded protein is CASSEGLANYEQYF.

This clonotype was counted many times. The chain joins TRBV7-8 to TRBJ2-5; unclear D gene. Germline V CDR1 and CDR2: SGHVS, FQNEAQ. V was clipped by 5 bases and J by 1 base, with 20 bases between them. This CDR3 region has 17 residues. DNA of the CDR3: TGTGCCAGCAGCCCATTGGGGTCATCCTCATTCCAAGAGACCCAGTACTTC. It translates to CASSPLGSSSFQETQYF.

J is TRBJ2-7 and V is TRBV29-1, with D perhaps being TRBD1 or TRBD2 (5 bases each). The CDR3 totals 18 residues. Trimming took off 6 bases at V and 5 bases at J, with 32 bases between the two ends. The germline gives CDR1 SQVTM, CDR2 ANQGSEA. The CDR3 loop is CSVSIVGHRNQHGDEQYF. The CDR3 bases are TGCAGCGTGAGCATTGTTGGACACCGAAATCAACACGGGGACGAGCAGTACTTC.

This clonotype was seen more than once but under ten times. This chain uses TRBV10-3 with TRBJ2-2, with 10 bases that match TRBD1. Germline V CDR1 and CDR2: ENHRY, SYGVKD. Germline trimming cut 3 bases from V and 7 bases from J; bases unmatched to any gene: 8. The CDR3 sequence is 16 residues long. CDR3 in DNA: TGTGCCATCAGTGACCGGGACAGGGGACTTGGCGGGGAGCTGTTTTTT. Protein product: CAISDRDRGLGGELFF.

The table lists this clonotype with a few counts. The chain is built from TRBV18 and TRBJ1-4; D possibly corresponds to TRBD1 (6 bases). Trimming removed 1 base from V and 4 bases from J, with 13 bases in between. This CDR3 contains 16 residues. Germline CDR1 is KGHSH and CDR2 is LQKENI. CDR3 coding DNA: TGTGCCAGCTCACCACGGCAGGGGACGAATAATGAAAAACTGTTTTTT. It specifies CASSPRQGTNNEKLFF.

In its sample, this clonotype was seen many times. The chain has TRBV28 and TRBJ2-1; D could derive from TRBD1 or TRBD2 (6 bases each). Germline loops: CDR1 MDHEN, CDR2 SYDVKM. The CDR3 totals 16 residues. Deletions cut 5 bases from V and 2 bases from J, with 16 bases between. CDR3: CASSGGTRTPYNEQFF. DNA of the CDR3: TGTGCCAGCAGTGGGGGGACAAGGACACCCTACAATGAGCAGTTCTTC.

This chain joins TRBV3-1 and TRBJ1-1; 7 bases agree with TRBD1. The CDR3 length is 12 residues. Per germline, CDR1 LGHDT and CDR2 YNNKEL (reference sequence). The V and J ends lost 6 bases and 6 bases, in that order; junction bases with no gene match: 4. This CDR3 is CASSSGTAEAFF. In DNA form, the CDR3 reads TGTGCCAGCAGTAGCGGGACAGCTGAAGCTTTCTTT.

This clonotype has a count of ten or more. This sequence joins TRBV11-2 and TRBJ2-1; the match to TRBD2 covers 8 bases. CDR1 SGHAT and CDR2 FQNNGV come from the germline V gene. This CDR3 contains 18 residues. Losses at the gene ends were 0 bases for V and 3 bases for J; bases not matched to a gene: 10. The CDR3 sequence is CASSLERGAGASYNEQFF. In DNA, the CDR3 is TGTGCCAGCAGCTTAGAAAGGGGAGCGGGAGCTAGCTACAATGAGCAGTTCTTC.

This clonotype was picked up a small number of times. This sequence joins TRBV2 and TRBJ2-3; 10 bases map to TRBD1. Germline CDR1 is SNHLY and CDR2 is FYNNEI. CDR3 length: 15 residues. V lost 5 bases to trimming and J lost 5 bases; unmatched junction nucleotides: 7. The CDR3 spells CASSSDRGQGDTQYF. The DNA of the CDR3 is TGTGCCAGCAGTTCCGACAGGGGGCAAGGAGATACGCAGTATTTT.

This clonotype appeared a few times. The gene calls are TRBV7-7 and TRBJ2-5, with D perhaps matching TRBD2 (6 bases). Germline CDR1 SSHAT, CDR2 FNYEAQ (reference sequence). Trimming left V 2 bases short and J 4 bases short, with 17 bases between. The CDR3 loop spans 16 amino acids. CDR3 bases: TGTGCCAGCAGCTTATTCGGCGGGAAGTCGGGAGAGACCCAGTACTTC. Its translation: CASSLFGGKSGETQYF.

The sample holds a few counts of this clonotype. The chain uses TRBV28 and TRBJ1-6; no reliable D call. The CDR3 length is 16 residues. The germline CDR1 and CDR2 sequences are MDHEN and SYDVKM. V lost 6 bases and J 2 bases, leaving 14 bases between the germline ends. DNA for the CDR3: TGTGCCAGCAGCCTGCTTTTGGAAACCTATAATTCACCCCTCCACTTT. It translates to CASSLLLETYNSPLHF.